A selection of T cell receptor beta chains follows, all from one sample in a study of T-cell reconstitution after alpha-beta-depleted transplantation in children. In TCRdb, the PCR reads were re-called with MiXCR into one record per CDR3 protein. The sample lists around 490,000 distinct CDR3 sequences; over 10% were seen once. Sequenced material: PBMCs, mostly from graft donor cells, taken 180 days after TCRalphabeta/CD19-depleted stem cell transplant. These receptor sequences come from a female patient aged 2-15 years who had a stem cell transplant for aplastic anemia, so the T cells may come from the graft donor. Both conserved end residues are part of each CDR3. Fields, in order: V gene, D gene, clone size, J gene, CDR3 protein, CDR3 DNA. A D gene is named only where the DNA matches it firmly. Clone size is stated in some rows and not others, as once, few, many or a class when expanded.

TRBV28	TRBD1	few	TRBJ1-1	CASSPPGTGTFEAFF	TGTGCCAGCAGTCCTCCGGGGACAGGGACCTTTGAAGCTTTCTTT
TRBV7-2	NA	few	TRBJ2-6	CASSLYGTAYANVLTF	TGTGCCAGCAGCCTCTATGGGACCGCGTATGCCAACGTCCTGACTTTC
TRBV28	TRBD2	few	TRBJ2-7	CASSLNLWAGLADEQYF	TGTGCCAGCAGTTTAAATCTATGGGCGGGACTAGCGGACGAGCAGTACTTC
TRBV14	NA	NA	TRBJ2-1	CASSPLGLLKFF	TGTGCCAGCAGCCCCTTGGGACTTTTGAAGTTCTTC
TRBV19	NA	NA	TRBJ2-6	CASSGGDSGANVLTF	TGTGCCAGTAGTGGGGGTGACTCTGGGGCCAACGTCCTGACTTTC
TRBV9	NA	NA	TRBJ1-3	CASSVDPVYTGNTIYF	TGTGCCAGCAGCGTAGATCCCGTCTACACTGGAAACACCATATATTTT
TRBV28	TRBD1	NA	TRBJ2-5	CASTGQGETQYF	TGTGCCAGCACCGGACAGGGAGAGACCCAGTACTTC
TRBV11-1	TRBD2	many	TRBJ2-1	CASSLDPLAGRSEQFF	TGTGCCAGCAGCTTAGACCCGCTAGCGGGAAGGAGTGAGCAGTTCTTC
TRBV7-9	TRBD1	NA	TRBJ2-1	CASRPRDSHTPYNEQFF	TGTGCCAGCAGGCCCCGGGACAGTCATACCCCCTACAATGAGCAGTTCTTC
TRBV7-8	NA	NA	TRBJ2-7	CASSLGPGDYEQYF	TGTGCCAGCAGCTTAGGGCCAGGAGACTACGAGCAGTACTTC
TRBV7-9	TRBD1	NA	TRBJ2-1	CASSLGRDRGRNEQFF	TGTGCCAGCAGCTTAGGGAGGGACAGGGGAAGGAATGAGCAGTTCTTC
TRBV5-6	NA	NA	TRBJ1-5	CASRRWDISNQPQHF	TGTGCCAGCAGGAGGTGGGACATATCCAATCAGCCCCAGCATTTT
TRBV29-1	TRBD2	many	TRBJ2-7	CSANLGTRTDEQYF	TGCAGCGCTAACCTCGGGACTAGGACCGACGAGCAGTACTTC
TRBV12-3/TRBV12-4	TRBD1	NA	TRBJ2-7	CASRPGNRDSSYEQYF	TGTGCCAGCAGACCCGGGAACCGGGACAGCTCCTACGAGCAGTACTTC
TRBV28	NA	few	TRBJ2-6	CASSRPQGSTGANVLTF	TGTGCCAGCAGTAGACCCCAGGGTTCAACTGGGGCCAACGTCCTGACTTTC
TRBV2	NA	NA	TRBJ2-2	CASSEGGTGELFF	TGTGCCAGCAGTGAGGGGGGCACCGGGGAGCTGTTTTTT
TRBV20-1	NA	NA	TRBJ2-1	CSNTDYHRNNEQFF	TGCAGTAATACCGACTATCATCGTAACAATGAGCAGTTCTTC
TRBV12-3/TRBV12-4	NA	many	TRBJ2-1	CASSFSRGSYNEQFF	TGTGCCAGCAGTTTTTCGCGGGGTTCCTACAATGAGCAGTTCTTC
TRBV19	NA	NA	TRBJ2-5	CASSIVTASPQETQYF	TGTGCCAGTAGTATAGTTACGGCCAGCCCCCAAGAGACCCAGTACTTC
TRBV7-8	NA	NA	TRBJ2-3	CASSLEDFRRDTQYF	TGTGCCAGCAGCTTAGAAGACTTCCGAAGAGATACGCAGTATTTT
TRBV28	TRBD2	few	TRBJ2-1	CASSAGGPYNEQFF	TGTGCCAGCAGTGCGGGGGGCCCCTACAATGAGCAGTTCTTC
TRBV28	NA	few	TRBJ2-4	CASRVQGTNIQYF	TGTGCCAGCAGGGTACAGGGTACCAACATTCAGTACTTC
TRBV15	NA	NA	TRBJ1-5	CATSRDRAVAQPQHF	TGTGCCACCAGCAGAGATCGAGCGGTTGCTCAGCCCCAGCATTTT
TRBV25-1	TRBD2	few	TRBJ2-1	CASSGAGLAGGEQFF	TGTGCCAGCAGTGGAGCTGGACTAGCGGGAGGGGAGCAGTTCTTC
TRBV11-2	TRBD1	many	TRBJ2-1	CASRSGGNEQFF	TGTGCCAGCAGATCAGGGGGAAATGAGCAGTTCTTC
TRBV7-6	TRBD2	few	TRBJ2-1	CASSPPPWTSGREQFF	TGTGCCAGCAGCCCCCCCCCATGGACTAGCGGAAGAGAACAGTTCTTC
TRBV25-1	TRBD2	NA	TRBJ2-7	CASRSGLAGGSRSYEQYF	TGTGCCAGCAGGTCGGGACTAGCGGGAGGCTCACGCTCCTACGAGCAGTACTTC
TRBV20-1	NA	many	TRBJ1-1	CSARPTHGTEAFF	TGCAGTGCTAGACCCACCCACGGCACTGAAGCTTTCTTT
TRBV11-2	TRBD2	few	TRBJ2-2	CASSSPQLAGVSTGELFF	TGTGCCAGCAGTAGCCCCCAACTAGCGGGAGTTAGCACCGGGGAGCTGTTTTTT
TRBV6-5	NA	NA	TRBJ2-7	CASSYGAGEQYF	TGTGCCAGCAGTTACGGTGCGGGCGAGCAGTACTTC